One sample yielded the 28 T cell receptor beta chains listed below, sequenced in a study of PD-1 blockade in classical Hodgkin lymphoma. Brentuximab vedotin exposure varied among the patients, all of whom had relapsed after autologous stem cell transplantation. Repertoires were generated with immunoSEQ multiplex PCR, while TCRdb's copy carries only in-frame clones and drops some. In the table there are over 10,000 clones, roughly 77% of which are singletons. Source: peripheral blood mononuclear cells (PBMCs), taken at baseline. These TCRs come from a human donor with classical Hodgkin lymphoma.

The chain combines TRBV18 with TRBJ2-7; a weak D match, TRBD2 (6 bases). The CDR3 is made up of 13 amino acids. CDR1 is KGHSH and CDR2 is LQKENI in the germline V gene. V was shortened by 3 bases and J by 3 bases, with 9 bases between the two germline ends. The CDR3 loop is CASSPGGLYEQYV. The CDR3 coding sequence is TGTGCCAGCTCACCGGGGGGACTCTACGAGCAGTACGTC.

The chain uses TRBV9 and TRBJ1-1; 8 bases are shared with TRBD1. The CDR3 spans 16 residues. Germline CDR1 SGDLS, CDR2 YYNGEE. Unmatched junction bases numbered 11, after V lost 3 bases and J lost 4 bases. The CDR3 coding sequence is TGTGCCAGCAGCGGGGAACAGGGGGTGATCGCCACTGAAGCTTTCTTT. This encodes CASSGEQGVIATEAFF.

The CDR3 here is CSARQRYGYTF. CDR3 in DNA: TGCAGTGCTAGACAGCGCTATGGCTACACCTTC. The chain couples TRBV20-1 to TRBJ1-2; D uncertain. The germline V and J ends were trimmed by 2 bases and 4 bases, with 5 bases remaining between them. CDR1 is DFQATT and CDR2 is SNEGSKA in the germline V gene (reference sequence). The CDR3 length is 11 residues.

V and J are TRBV2 and TRBJ2-7; 8 positions match TRBD1. The CDR3 has 15 amino acids. V lost 5 bases, J lost 0 bases, and 6 bases stayed unmatched. Per germline, CDR1 SNHLY and CDR2 FYNNEI. The CDR3 loop is CASSTPGGSSYEQYV. DNA for the CDR3: TGTGCCAGCAGTACCCCAGGGGGCAGCTCCTACGAGCAGTACGTC.

The rearrangement uses TRBV11-2 and TRBJ2-7, with 7 nucleotides matching TRBD1. The V segment lost 5 bases and the J segment 3 bases; nucleotides outside the gene matches: 16. The CDR3 runs 17 residues. Germline CDR1 SGHAT, CDR2 FQNNGV. CDR3 sequence reads: CASSPKQQGTHRYEQYF. The CDR3 DNA reads TGTGCCAGCAGCCCGAAACAACAGGGGACCCACCGCTACGAGCAGTACTTC.

The rearrangement joins TRBV7-2 to TRBJ1-2; 9 bases agree with TRBD1. Germline V gene data show CDR1 as SGHTA and CDR2 as FQGNSA. CDR3 length: 15 amino acids. V was clipped by 5 bases and J by 4 bases; unmatched bases: 8. Here the CDR3 DNA reads TGTGCCAGCAGCGGGGGACAGGGCCGGGTCTATGGCTACACCTTC. It is translated as CASSGGQGRVYGYTF.

The rearrangement joins TRBV5-4 to TRBJ2-2, with a tentative D call TRBD2 (5 bases). The V end lost 0 bases, the J end lost 7 bases, and 13 bases lay between the germline ends. The CDR3 is 15 residues long. The germline V gene encodes CDR1 SGHNT and CDR2 YYREEE (reference sequence). The CDR3, as DNA: TGTGCCAGCAGCTTGGAAGGGAGTAAGGGCGGGGAGCTGTTTTTT. This gives the protein CASSLEGSKGGELFF.

V gene TRBV11-2 combines with J gene TRBJ2-7, with a tentative D call TRBD2 (5 bases). Trimming cost V 7 bases and J 0 bases, with 16 bases left between them. In germline, CDR1 is SGHAT, CDR2 FQNNGV. The length of the CDR3 is 15 residues. CDR3 DNA sequence: TGTGCCAGCATCTTCTCCCGGGGTTCCTCCTACGAGCAGTACTTC. Protein sequence: CASIFSRGSSYEQYF. Combining the CDR3 with reference TRBV11-2 and TRBJ2-7 gives the whole variable domain EAGVAQSPRYKIIEKRQSVAFWCNPISGHATLYWYQQILGQGPKLLIQFQNNGVVDDSQLPKDRFSAERLKGVDSTLKIQPAKLEDSAVYLCASIFSRGSSYEQYFGPGTRLTVT.

The chain uses TRBV6-6 and TRBJ2-7, with unresolved D. Per the germline V gene, CDR1 is MNHNY and CDR2 is SVGAGI (reference sequence). V was clipped by 2 bases and J by 3 bases, with 5 bases between them. CDR3 length equals 12 residues. The CDR3 loop reads CASSYPGYEQYF. The CDR3, as DNA: TGTGCCAGCAGTTACCCAGGCTACGAGCAGTACTTC.

This clone has just a few counts. This chain joins TRBV28 and TRBJ2-3; D possibly corresponds to TRBD1 (5 bases). The CDR3 consists of 14 residues. The V gene lost 6 bases and the J gene lost 3 bases, with 13 bases spanning the gap. Germline lookup yields CDR1 MDHEN and CDR2 SYDVKM. CDR3: CASSPPGPTDTQYF. CDR3 nucleotides: TGTGCCAGCAGCCCCCCAGGGCCAACAGATACGCAGTATTTT.

CDR3 residues: CASSYQGQGRGYGYTF. As DNA, the CDR3 is TGTGCCAGCAGTTACCAGGGACAGGGTAGAGGCTATGGCTACACCTTC. V usage is TRBV6-5 and J usage is TRBJ1-2; 9 positions agree with TRBD1. J gave up 4 bases and V 2 bases, and 8 bases lay outside the gene matches. The CDR3 contains 16 residues. The germline CDR1 and CDR2 sequences are MNHEY and SVGAGI.

The J gene is TRBJ2-2, the V gene TRBV5-1; weak D call: TRBD1 (6 bases). With 4 bases removed from V and 0 bases from J, the gap between germline ends came to 19 bases. From germline, CDR1 is SGHRS and CDR2 YFSETQ. This CDR3 spans 18 amino acids. CDR3 DNA: TGCGCCAGCAGCCCTTGGGGGCAAAGGGGAGCGAACACCGGGGAGCTGTTTTTT. Translating it yields CASSPWGQRGANTGELFF.

The chain joins TRBV7-9 to TRBJ2-7; 8 bases are shared with TRBD2. The junction had 6 bases not matched to a gene; V was cut back by 6 bases and J by 2 bases. Germline CDR1 SEHNR, CDR2 FQNEAQ (reference sequence). The CDR3 covers 14 residues. The CDR3 sequence is CASRGPGLAYEQYF. Here the CDR3 DNA reads TGTGCCAGCAGGGGGCCGGGACTAGCCTACGAGCAGTACTTC.

This clone was found once. The rearrangement joins TRBV27 to TRBJ1-5, with TRBD1 as a possible D gene (5 bases). Germline V CDR1 and CDR2: MNHEY, SMNVEV (reference sequence). V dropped 2 bases and J dropped 3 bases, with 11 bases sitting between them. CDR3 length: 15 amino acids. CDR3 DNA sequence: TGTGCCAGCAGTTTACGCATTGGACACAATCAGCCCCAGCATTTT. This codes for CASSLRIGHNQPQHF.

The chain couples TRBV7-9 to TRBJ1-1; the D gene is possibly TRBD1 (5 bases). The ends were cut back, 7 bases at V and 11 bases at J, with 23 bases in the middle. This CDR3 contains 14 residues. The germline V gene encodes CDR1 SEHNR and CDR2 FQNEAQ (reference sequence). CDR3 protein: CASTDLSRGVTAFF. The CDR3 region has the DNA TGTGCCAGCACCGATTTATCCCGGGGGGTTACCGCTTTCTTT.

The chain is built from TRBV25-1 and TRBJ2-7, with 7 bases identical to TRBD2. With 10 bases clipped from V and 5 bases from J, the junction kept 11 bases outside the gene matches. The CDR3 consists of 13 residues. CDR1 MGHDK and CDR2 SYGVNS come from the germline V gene. CDR3 sequence: CATSGGVLDEQYF. The CDR3 DNA follows: TGTGCCACCTCTGGGGGGGTTTTGGACGAGCAGTACTTC.

This clone has more than one count but fewer than ten. The chain has TRBV18 and TRBJ2-2, with unresolved D. CDR3 length: 16 amino acids. With 3 bases removed from V and 0 bases from J, the gap between germline ends came to 11 bases. CDR1 and CDR2 from the germline V gene are KGHSH and LQKENI. For the CDR3, the DNA is TGTGCCAGCTCACCTTTTCCCTTTGCGAACACCGGGGAGCTGTTTTTT. It is translated as CASSPFPFANTGELFF.

This rearrangement joins TRBV7-8 to TRBJ2-7, with a tentative D call TRBD2 (6 bases). This CDR3 has 15 residues. Germline loops: CDR1 SGHVS, CDR2 FQNEAQ. Trimming removed 0 bases at V and 0 bases at J, with 9 bases between. The CDR3 sequence is CASSLAGLSSYEQYF. The CDR3 nucleotides read TGTGCCAGCAGCTTAGCGGGACTTAGCTCCTACGAGCAGTACTTC. Supplemented by reference TRBV7-8 and TRBJ2-7, the full variable domain reads GAGVSQSPRYKVAKRGQDVALRCDPISGHVSLFWYQQALGQGPEFLTYFQNEAQLDKSGLPSDRFFAERPEGSVSTLKIQRTQQEDSAVYLCASSLAGLSSYEQYFGPGTRLTVT.

The rearrangement uses TRBV27 and TRBJ2-3; D gene ambiguous. Trimming took off 6 bases at V and 2 bases at J, with 15 bases between the two ends. This CDR3 has 15 residues. From germline, CDR1 is MNHEY and CDR2 SMNVEV (reference sequence). CDR3 nucleotide sequence: TGTGCCAGCAGAAGGGCCTCCCCGTACACAGATACGCAGTATTTT. Translated: CASRRASPYTDTQYF.

This chain uses TRBV12-2 with TRBJ2-4; the tabulated D call, TRBD1, remains unverified against the DNA. TRBV12-2 is designated a pseudogene. The CDR3 extends over 17 amino acids. This CDR3 reads CASLPGQGFLAKNIQYF. CDR3 coding DNA: TGTGCAAGTCTACCGGGACAGGGGTTCCTAGCCAAAAACATTCAGTACTTC.

The chain carries TRBV18 and TRBJ2-7; TRBD1 might be the D (5 bases). The CDR3 has 14 residues. Germline V CDR1 and CDR2: KGHSH, LQKENI. Trimming removed 3 bases at V and 6 bases at J, with 15 bases between. CDR3 DNA: TGTGCCAGCTCACCGCGACAGAACCTAGTCGAGCAGTACTTC. Encoded protein: CASSPRQNLVEQYF.

This clone was observed once. This chain links TRBV25-1 with TRBJ1-1; 10 bases line up with TRBD1. Germline loops: CDR1 MGHDK, CDR2 SYGVNS. This CDR3 region has 17 residues. The ends lost 6 bases at V and 0 bases at J; junction bases unmatched: 10. The chain's CDR3 is CASSPRGQGVLNTEAFF. Here the CDR3 DNA reads TGTGCCAGCAGCCCCCGAGGACAGGGGGTGTTGAACACTGAAGCTTTCTTT.

The chain carries TRBV6-4 and TRBJ2-2; tentatively, D is TRBD2 (6 bases). This CDR3 is 21 amino acids long. Germline loops: CDR1 MRHNA, CDR2 SNTAGT. With 0 bases removed from V and 1 base from J, the gap between germline ends came to 24 bases. CDR3 residues: CASSDSGYLPHGGVNTGELFF. CDR3 in DNA: TGTGCCAGCAGTGACTCTGGTTATCTTCCCCACGGCGGGGTGAACACCGGGGAGCTGTTTTTT.

This rearrangement joins TRBV7-6 to TRBJ2-1; maybe TRBD1 (5 bases). The CDR3 covers 15 residues. Between the trimmed V and J ends, which lost 3 bases and 7 bases, there was a span of 16 bases. The germline V gene encodes CDR1 SGHVS and CDR2 FNYEAQ. The CDR3 is CASSLGRPADNEQFF. The CDR3 DNA sequence: TGTGCCAGCAGCTTGGGGCGACCGGCTGATAATGAGCAGTTCTTC.

This clone was picked up one time. The V gene is TRBV18, the J gene TRBJ1-6, with D unresolved. Trimming removed 2 bases at V and 10 bases at J, with 9 bases between. The CDR3 has 13 residues. Germline values: CDR1 KGHSH, CDR2 LQKENI. CDR3 DNA: TGTGCCAGCTCACCAAAAAAGGGATCACCCCTCCACTTT. It translates to CASSPKKGSPLHF.

Here the CDR3 reads CSVAEGSNTEAFF. In DNA form, the CDR3 reads TGCAGCGTTGCCGAGGGTTCGAACACTGAAGCTTTCTTT. V and J are TRBV29-1 and TRBJ1-1; D ambiguous. The CDR3 runs 13 residues. V lost 4 bases, J lost 1 base, and 10 bases lay in between. CDR1 SQVTM and CDR2 ANQGSEA come from the germline V gene.

The gene calls are TRBV5-8 and TRBJ2-7; no firm D call. The CDR3 is 12 amino acids. V gave up 1 base and J gave up 6 bases, with 8 bases separating them. Germline assignment: CDR1 SGHTS and CDR2 YDEGEE. CDR3 DNA sequence: TGTGCCAGCAGCTTGTCCGACACCGAGCAGTACGTC. As protein: CASSLSDTEQYV.

A few counts support this clone. The rearrangement links TRBV7-9 to TRBJ2-5; D ambiguous. The germline V and J ends were trimmed by 8 bases and 4 bases, with 17 bases remaining between them. The CDR3 is 14 residues long. From germline, CDR1 is SEHNR and CDR2 FQNEAQ (reference sequence). Here the CDR3 reads CASLGPGAGETQYF. The CDR3 DNA sequence: TGTGCCAGCTTAGGACCGGGCGCTGGAGAGACCCAGTACTTC.